The 10 T cell receptor beta chains reported below all come from one sample, sequenced in a study of radiotherapy plus CTLA-4 blockade in lung cancer. The repertoire was sequenced with immunoSEQ multiplex PCR; TCRdb's copy has only in-frame clones and lacks some. The sample contains roughly 53,000 clones, roughly 84% of which appear only once. Sequenced here: peripheral blood, sampled from a patient treated with radiotherapy plus ipilimumab. The origin of the receptors is a human donor with non-small cell lung cancer who had a partial response to radiotherapy plus ipilimumab.

The V gene is TRBV5-1, the J gene TRBJ1-1; TRBD1 matches at 8 bases. The CDR3 has 13 amino acids. From germline, CDR1 is SGHRS and CDR2 YFSETQ. With V trimmed by 6 bases and J by 4 bases, 5 bases remained unmatched. Here the CDR3 DNA reads TGCGCCAGCACGGTGACAGGGGCCACTGAAGCTTTCTTT. Translated, it gives CASTVTGATEAFF.

V and J are TRBV4-3 and TRBJ2-2; D remains unclear. V gave up 0 bases and J gave up 4 bases, with 9 bases separating them. The CDR3 spans 15 residues. Germline assignment: CDR1 LGHNA and CDR2 YSLEER. CDR3 loop: CASSQDQTGTGELFF. In DNA form, the CDR3 reads TGCGCCAGCAGCCAAGATCAAACCGGCACCGGGGAGCTGTTTTTT.

As for this clone: The junction differs from germline at one of its ends, possibly a read error. This chain links TRBV29-1 with TRBJ2-5, with a weak D call TRBD2 (6 bases). The CDR3 contains 13 residues. Germline V gene sequence: CDR1 SQVTM, CDR2 ANQGSEA. CDR3 in amino acids: CSVEPGTGEIQYF. CDR3 DNA: TGCAGCGTTGAGCCAGGGACGGGAGAGATCCAGTACTTC. Full variable domain (rest looked up from reference TRBV29-1 and TRBJ2-5): SAVISQKPSRDICQRGTSLTIQCQVDSQVTMMFWYRQQPGQSLTLIATANQGSEATYESGFVIDKFPISRPNLTFSTLTVSNMSPEDSSIYLCSVEPGTGEIQYFGPGTRLLVL.

The chain has TRBV6-1 and TRBJ2-2; D perhaps matches TRBD2 (6 bases). CDR1 is MNHNS and CDR2 is SASEGT in the germline V gene. The V and J ends lost 2 bases and 3 bases respectively, with 13 bases between them. The CDR3 runs to 16 residues. This CDR3 is CASSETGRGYTGELFF. The CDR3 DNA follows: TGTGCCAGCAGTGAAACCGGGAGAGGGTACACCGGGGAGCTGTTTTTT.

The rearrangement joins TRBV4-1 to TRBJ2-5; D might be TRBD2 (6 bases). The CDR3 extends over 14 amino acids. V was trimmed by 0 bases and J by 4 bases, leaving 9 bases between them. Germline CDR1 reads MGHRA; CDR2 reads YSYEKL. This CDR3 reads CASSQDQGLETQYF. Written as DNA, the CDR3 is TGCGCCAGCAGCCAAGACCAGGGACTAGAGACCCAGTACTTC.

The chain combines TRBV7-9 with TRBJ2-5; 8 nucleotides agree with TRBD1. CDR1 and CDR2 (germline): SEHNR, FQNEAQ (reference sequence). V shed 5 bases, J shed 6 bases, and the junction held 8 bases outside the gene matches. This CDR3 is 14 amino acids long. CDR3 loop: CASSPQTGVKTQYF. The DNA of the CDR3 is TGTGCCAGCAGCCCCCAGACAGGGGTGAAGACCCAGTACTTC.

In its sample, this clone was seen once. The chain links TRBV11-3 to TRBJ2-1, with D perhaps TRBD1 (6 bases). CDR1 and CDR2 from the germline V gene are SGHNT and YENEEA. Trimming stripped 4 bases from V and 4 bases from J, with 8 bases between. This CDR3 spans 13 amino acids. DNA for the CDR3: TGTGCCAGCAGCTCTGACAGGTACAATGAGCAGTTCTTC. Its protein product is CASSSDRYNEQFF.

Remarks on this clone: Other DNA sequences in the sample encode the same CDR3. The rearrangement joins TRBV7-6 to TRBJ2-3, with D possibly matching TRBD2 (6 bases). This CDR3 is built from 15 residues. CDR1 is SGHVS, CDR2 FNYEAQ, per germline. Deletions cut 1 base from V and 5 bases from J, with 13 bases between. Written as DNA, the CDR3 is TGTGCCAGCAGCTTAGTCGTCTCGGGGGTAGATACGCAGTATTTT. It specifies CASSLVVSGVDTQYF.

This chain uses TRBV11-2 with TRBJ1-1, with D possibly being TRBD1 (5 bases). The CDR3 consists of 16 residues. Per the germline V gene, CDR1 is SGHAT and CDR2 is FQNNGV. Trimming removed 6 bases at V and 1 base at J, with 18 bases between. The CDR3 is CASSWGKQGGNTEAFF. CDR3 sequence (DNA): TGTGCCAGCAGTTGGGGCAAGCAGGGCGGGAACACTGAAGCTTTCTTT.

The chain uses TRBV9 and TRBJ2-1; D gene unclear. Trimming left V 0 bases short and J 3 bases short, with 10 bases between. Germline lookup yields CDR1 SGDLS and CDR2 YYNGEE. This CDR3 has 15 amino acids. CDR3 nucleotide sequence: TGTGCCAGCAGCGTAGGGCTTTCTGACTACAATGAGCAGTTCTTC. Translation gives CASSVGLSDYNEQFF. The entire variable domain, with the rest obtained from reference TRBV9 and TRBJ2-1, is as follows: DSGVTQTPKHLITATGQRVTLRCSPRSGDLSVYWYQQSLDQGLQFLIQYYNGEERAKGNILERFSAQQFPDLHSELNLSSLELGDSALYFCASSVGLSDYNEQFFGPGTRLTVL.